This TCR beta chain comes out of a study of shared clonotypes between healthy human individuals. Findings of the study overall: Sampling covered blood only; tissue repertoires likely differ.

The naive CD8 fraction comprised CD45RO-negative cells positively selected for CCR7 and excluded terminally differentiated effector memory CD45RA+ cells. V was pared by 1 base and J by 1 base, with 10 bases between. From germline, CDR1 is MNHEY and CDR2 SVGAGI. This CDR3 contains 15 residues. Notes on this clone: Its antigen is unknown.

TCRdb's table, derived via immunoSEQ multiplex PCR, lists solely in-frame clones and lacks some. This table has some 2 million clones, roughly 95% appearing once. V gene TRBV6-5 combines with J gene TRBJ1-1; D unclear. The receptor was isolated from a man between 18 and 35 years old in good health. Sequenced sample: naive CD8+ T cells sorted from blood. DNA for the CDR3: TGTGCCAGCAGTTACTTAGGAAGCAGGAACACTGAAGCTTTCTTT. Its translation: CASSYLGSRNTEAFF.